This T cell receptor (beta chain) was captured in a study of blood T cell repertoires in COVID-19. Study in general: Some COVID-19 samples were acute and others convalescent; all came from the United States, Italy and Spain. PBMCs, B-cell-depleted T cells, or T cells were the source of the cDNA or gDNA that made up the material.

Each recovered donor of Cohort 3 presented with two negative PCRs, clearance, or symptom resolution. Methods used by the authors: Amplification from reference gene primers served as the basis for estimated nucleated cell counts. Clones were sequenced by immunoSEQ multiplex PCR, and TCRdb holds only the in-frame ones, with some missing. D and trimming were read from the DNA, whereas the V and J calls and clone size are those reported in that table. Of 350,000 to 450,000 clones listed, roughly 89% were seen once; the top ten hold about 1.7%. Source material: PBMCs or T cells enriched from blood (not recorded which). The TCR was taken from a woman aged 30 to 39 who had recovered from COVID-19.

In nucleotides, the CDR3 is TGTGCCAGCAAGAGGGTAAATGAAAAACTGTTTTTT. Translated, it gives CASKRVNEKLFF. This sequence joins TRBV2 and TRBJ1-4, with unresolved D. Germline assignment: CDR1 SNHLY and CDR2 FYNNEI. Trimming stripped 7 bases from V and 5 bases from J, with 8 bases between. The CDR3 length is 12 residues.